The T cell receptor (beta chain) described here comes from a study of early T cells in non-severe SARS-CoV-2 infection. Study overall: Chains from this unsorted whole-blood bulk RNA could not be paired.

This clonotype was picked up many times. The CDR3 is 16 amino acids. V trimming: 1 base; J trimming: 8 bases; junction bases outside the gene matches: 11. Germline values: CDR1 SEHNR, CDR2 FQNEAQ (reference sequence). As part of library construction, unique molecular identifiers were attached to individual cDNA molecules. One entry per CDR3 protein results from TCRdb running MiXCR on the 5' RACE reads. Of some 80,000 distinct CDR3 sequences listed, about 5% are singletons. The specimen was whole blood, collected at baseline. This chain joins TRBV7-9 and TRBJ2-1, with 7 bases aligning to TRBD2. The receptor comes from an adult who was a healthcare worker with PCR-confirmed SARS-CoV-2 infection or an uninfected control (not recorded which). The CDR3 DNA is TGTGCCAGCAGCTTAGTAACTGTCCCCAGCGGGGATGAGCAGTTCTTC. It encodes CASSLVTVPSGDEQFF. The variable domain in full, completed from reference TRBV7-9 and TRBJ2-1, reads DTGVSQNPRHKITKRGQNVTFRCDPISEHNRLYWYRQTLGQGPEFLTYFQNEAQLEKSRLLSDRFSAERPKGSFSTLEIQRTEQGDSAMYLCASSLVTVPSGDEQFFGPGTRLTVL.